This T cell receptor (beta chain) came from a study of T cells and copy number aberrations in small-cell lung cancer. Regarding the study as a whole: All specimens were formalin-fixed paraffin-embedded tissue, which is known to introduce sequencing artifacts.

Sequencing was performed with immunoSEQ multiplex PCR; in TCRdb, only in-frame clones are kept and a portion is missing. The table shows roughly 7,600 clones, with approximately 80% occurring only once. Notes on this clone: The antigen remains unidentified.

Deletions cut 2 bases from V and 7 bases from J, with 7 bases between. Germline CDR1 MNHNY, CDR2 SVGAGI (reference sequence). This CDR3 spans 12 amino acids. No donor received preoperative chemotherapy or radiotherapy, or immunotherapy before or after surgery. Adjacent normal lung was taken at least 2 cm from tumor. The receptor comes from a woman between 45 and 65 years old with small cell lung cancer. This chain joins TRBV6-6 and TRBJ2-3; D remains unclear. The sequenced material came from normal tissue next to the tumor. For the CDR3, the DNA is TGTGCCAGCAGTTACACCGAAAATACGCAGTATTTT. It codes for CASSYTENTQYF.